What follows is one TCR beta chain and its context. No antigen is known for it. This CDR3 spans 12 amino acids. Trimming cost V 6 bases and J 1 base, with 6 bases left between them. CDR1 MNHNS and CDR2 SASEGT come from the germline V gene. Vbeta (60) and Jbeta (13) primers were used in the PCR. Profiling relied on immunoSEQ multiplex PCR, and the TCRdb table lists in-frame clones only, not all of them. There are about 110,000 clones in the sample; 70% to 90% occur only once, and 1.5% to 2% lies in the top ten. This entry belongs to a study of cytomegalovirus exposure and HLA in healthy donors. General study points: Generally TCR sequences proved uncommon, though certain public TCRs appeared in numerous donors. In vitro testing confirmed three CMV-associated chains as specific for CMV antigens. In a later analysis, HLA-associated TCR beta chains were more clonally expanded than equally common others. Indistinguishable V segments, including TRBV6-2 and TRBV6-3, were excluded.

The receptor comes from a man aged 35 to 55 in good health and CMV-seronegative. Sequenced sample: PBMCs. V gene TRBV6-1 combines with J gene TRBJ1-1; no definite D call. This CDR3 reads CASRQTNTEAFF. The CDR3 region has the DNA TGTGCCAGCAGACAGACGAACACTGAAGCTTTCTTT.